Below are 30 T cell receptor beta chains sequenced from a single sample in a study of human CD8 memory T cell subsets. Making the TCR beta libraries relied on UMI-labeled 5' RACE. From its re-call of the 5' RACE reads, TCRdb lists each CDR3 protein once, without DNA. The sample totals around 10,000 distinct CDR3 sequences. Progenitor exhausted-like CD8+ memory cells (TPEX) were CCR7+ PD-1+ TIGIT+. The sample was CD8+ T cells from PBMCs. These receptors all come from a human donor in good health.

The gene calls are TRBV6-2 or TRBV6-3 and TRBJ2-7; the D gene TCRdb calls, TRBD2, cannot be checked with no DNA. This CDR3 comprises 17 residues. The germline CDR1 and CDR2 sequences are MNHEY and SVGEGT. Here the CDR3 reads CASSYDTSGYVALEQYF.

V usage is TRBV6-2 or TRBV6-3 and J usage is TRBJ2-7; absent DNA, TCRdb's TRBD1 call cannot be checked. The CDR3 runs 17 residues. Germline CDR1 is MNHEY and CDR2 is SVGEGT. CDR3 amino acids: CASSLTSPLRGTYEQYF.

The rearrangement uses TRBV12-3 or TRBV12-4 and TRBJ1-5. This CDR3 spans 13 amino acids. The CDR3 spells CASSFGSNQPQHF.

The rearrangement joins TRBV5-6 to TRBJ2-2. CDR1 SGHDT and CDR2 YYEEEE come from the germline V gene. The CDR3 runs 16 residues. This CDR3 reads CASSSRERLNTGELFF.

The chain recombines TRBV28 with TRBJ2-4; checking the TCRdb D call of TRBD2 is not possible without DNA. This CDR3 comprises 17 residues. Germline assignment: CDR1 MDHEN and CDR2 SYDVKM. The CDR3 here is CASSPPGGGLAKNIQYF.

The rearrangement joins TRBV2 to TRBJ2-5. The CDR3 runs to 15 residues. Germline V gene lookup returns CDR1 SNHLY and CDR2 FYNNEI. The CDR3 loop reads CASSEIGPSQETQYF.

This clonotype shows up as medium-sized (0.01 to 0.1%) by frequency. The V gene is TRBV13, the J gene TRBJ2-7; TCRdb indicates TRBD2, and absent DNA this call remains unverified. The CDR3 is made up of 15 amino acids. Germline assignment: CDR1 PRHDT and CDR2 FYEKMQ (reference sequence). CDR3 amino acids: CASSPLAGGPREQYF.

The chain employs TRBV4-1 and TRBJ1-1; the D call of TRBD1 rests on TCRdb alone, since no DNA is present to check it. The CDR3 totals 15 residues. Germline V CDR1 and CDR2: MGHRA, YSYEKL. The CDR3 reads CASSQDRQGNTEAFF.

The chain couples TRBV19 to TRBJ2-7; TCRdb designates TRBD1, a call that cannot be tested without DNA. CDR3 size: 14 residues. Germline CDR1 LNHDA, CDR2 SQIVND (reference sequence). The CDR3 sequence: CASSIQSGTYEQYF.

The rearrangement uses TRBV7-9 and TRBJ1-1; the D call of TRBD1 rests on TCRdb alone, since no DNA is present to check it. The CDR3 totals 14 residues. Germline loops: CDR1 SEHNR, CDR2 FQNEAQ (reference sequence). The CDR3 sequence is CASSSSRRGTEAFF.

The genes are TRBV10-3 and TRBJ2-1. Germline values: CDR1 ENHRY, CDR2 SYGVKD. This CDR3 is built from 17 residues. Here the CDR3 reads CAISESISGSTYNEQFF.

The V gene is TRBV6-2 or TRBV6-3, the J gene TRBJ2-1. This CDR3 spans 13 amino acids. Germline CDR1 is MNHEY and CDR2 is SVGEGT. The CDR3 spells CASSYRVENEQFF.

The chain combines TRBV30 with TRBJ2-7; the D call from TCRdb, TRBD2, cannot be confirmed without DNA. CDR1 and CDR2 (germline): GTSNPN, SVGIG (reference sequence). The CDR3 is 14 amino acids. CDR3 loop: CAWSVAAGRNEQYF.

This rearrangement joins TRBV12-3 or TRBV12-4 to TRBJ2-5. CDR3 length: 14 residues. The CDR3 is CASSLAPPQETQYF.

The CDR3 protein is CATSDPDRRPNVLTF. The V call is TRBV24-1, the J call TRBJ2-6; no DNA is available, so the TRBD1 call from TCRdb remains unchecked. Per the germline V gene, CDR1 is KGHDR and CDR2 is SFDVKD. CDR3 size: 15 residues.

The chain carries TRBV5-5 and TRBJ2-1; TCRdb calls TRBD2, which cannot be checked without DNA. The CDR3 runs to 14 residues. Looked up from germline, CDR1 is SGHKS and CDR2 is YYEKEE (reference sequence). The CDR3 reads CASSPRLANNEQFF.

The gene calls are TRBV27 and TRBJ2-1; TCRdb returns TRBD2, unconfirmable since there is no DNA. CDR3 length: 16 residues. Germline V gene lookup returns CDR1 MNHEY and CDR2 SMNVEV (reference sequence). CDR3: CASSLQVAGGYNEQFF.

This clonotype is medium-sized by frequency. The chain recombines TRBV28 with TRBJ2-7. This CDR3 comprises 16 residues. Per the germline V gene, CDR1 is MDHEN and CDR2 is SYDVKM. The CDR3 protein is CASSFPTNSIIYEQYF.

The rearrangement joins TRBV3-1 to TRBJ2-1; there is no DNA to check the TCRdb D call of TRBD1. CDR3 length: 17 residues. CDR1 is LGHDT, CDR2 YNNKEL, per germline (reference sequence). The CDR3 sequence: CASSPNYGTGDNNEQFF.

The V call is TRBV6-2 or TRBV6-3, the J call TRBJ2-7. The CDR3 covers 14 residues. Germline lookup yields CDR1 MNHEY and CDR2 SVGEGT. This CDR3 is CASRFGAGSYEQYF.

V is TRBV20-1 and J is TRBJ1-1; TCRdb's D gene call, TRBD1, goes unchecked for lack of DNA. This CDR3 has 15 residues. Germline lookup yields CDR1 DFQATT and CDR2 SNEGSKA (reference sequence). CDR3 sequence reads: CSARDQQADNTEAFF.

J is TRBJ2-2 and V is TRBV29-1. The V gene's germline CDR1 is SQVTM and CDR2 ANQGSEA. The CDR3 consists of 11 residues. The CDR3 is CSIRTGGELFF.

V and J are TRBV4-1 and TRBJ2-1; TCRdb's D call, TRBD1, is unchecked because there is no DNA. Germline V gives CDR1 MGHRA, CDR2 YSYEKL. This CDR3 is 15 amino acids long. The CDR3 is CASSQESDVGDEQFF.

V gene TRBV6-6 combines with J gene TRBJ2-3; the TRBD2 assignment by TCRdb is unverifiable without DNA. Germline assignment: CDR1 MNHNY and CDR2 SVGAGI (reference sequence). This CDR3 contains 16 residues. Here the CDR3 reads CASSYRGLPFTDTQYF.

J is TRBJ1-3 and V is TRBV7-6; TCRdb reports TRBD1, a call that lacks DNA to check it against. The CDR3 is 14 amino acids. CDR1 is SGHVS and CDR2 is FNYEAQ in the germline V gene. The chain's CDR3 is CASTRQGGGNTIYF.

The J gene is TRBJ2-3, the V gene TRBV5-5; TCRdb returns TRBD1, unconfirmable since there is no DNA. Germline V lookup: CDR1 SGHKS, CDR2 YYEKEE (reference sequence). This CDR3 is 15 amino acids long. The CDR3 sequence: CASSTGQQVTDTQYF.

This clonotype is medium-sized by frequency. The chain combines TRBV2 with TRBJ2-7. The CDR3 contains 13 residues. Germline CDR1 is SNHLY and CDR2 is FYNNEI. CDR3 region: CASTKADSYEQYF.

The V and J genes are TRBV9 and TRBJ1-5; there is no DNA to check the TCRdb D call of TRBD1. Germline CDR1 SGDLS, CDR2 YYNGEE. This CDR3 has 15 residues. The CDR3 region is CASSPGGSRYQPQHF.

The chain has TRBV28 and TRBJ1-1; TCRdb outputs TRBD1, but without DNA this stays unchecked. There are 15 residues in the CDR3. Germline CDR1 reads MDHEN; CDR2 reads SYDVKM. CDR3: CASSFGGVVDTEAFF.

This clonotype shows up as medium-sized by frequency. The rearrangement links TRBV29-1 to TRBJ2-1; the TRBD1 assignment by TCRdb is unverifiable without DNA. CDR3 size: 14 residues. CDR1 is SQVTM, CDR2 ANQGSEA, per germline. Here the CDR3 reads CSAAGAGVYNEQFF.